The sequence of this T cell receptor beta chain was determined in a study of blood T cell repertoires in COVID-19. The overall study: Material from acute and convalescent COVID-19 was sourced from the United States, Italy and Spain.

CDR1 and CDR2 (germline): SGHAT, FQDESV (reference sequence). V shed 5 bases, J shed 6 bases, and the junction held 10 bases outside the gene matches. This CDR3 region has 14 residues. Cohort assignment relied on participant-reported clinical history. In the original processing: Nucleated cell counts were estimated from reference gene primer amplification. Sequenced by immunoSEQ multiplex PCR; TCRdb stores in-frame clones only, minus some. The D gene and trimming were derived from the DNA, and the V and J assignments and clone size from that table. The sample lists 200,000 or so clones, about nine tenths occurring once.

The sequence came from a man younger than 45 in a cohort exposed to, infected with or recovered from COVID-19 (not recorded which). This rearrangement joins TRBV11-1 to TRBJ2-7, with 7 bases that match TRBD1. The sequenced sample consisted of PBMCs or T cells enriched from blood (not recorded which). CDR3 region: CASSTRDRGGEQYF. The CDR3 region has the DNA TGTGCCAGCAGCACCCGGGACAGAGGAGGCGAGCAGTACTTC.